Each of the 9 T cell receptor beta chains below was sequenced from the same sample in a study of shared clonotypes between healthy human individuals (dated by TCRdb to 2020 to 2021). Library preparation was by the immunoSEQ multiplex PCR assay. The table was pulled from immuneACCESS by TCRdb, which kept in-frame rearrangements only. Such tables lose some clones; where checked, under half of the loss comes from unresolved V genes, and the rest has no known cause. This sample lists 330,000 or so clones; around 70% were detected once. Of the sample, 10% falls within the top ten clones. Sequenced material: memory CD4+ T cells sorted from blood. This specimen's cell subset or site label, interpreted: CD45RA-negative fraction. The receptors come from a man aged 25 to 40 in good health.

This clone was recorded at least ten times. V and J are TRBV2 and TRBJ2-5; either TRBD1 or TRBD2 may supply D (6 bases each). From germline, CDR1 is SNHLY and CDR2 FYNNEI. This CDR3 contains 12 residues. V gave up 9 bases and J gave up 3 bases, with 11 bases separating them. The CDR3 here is CARQGGKETQYF. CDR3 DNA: TGTGCCAGACAAGGGGGGAAAGAGACCCAGTACTTC.

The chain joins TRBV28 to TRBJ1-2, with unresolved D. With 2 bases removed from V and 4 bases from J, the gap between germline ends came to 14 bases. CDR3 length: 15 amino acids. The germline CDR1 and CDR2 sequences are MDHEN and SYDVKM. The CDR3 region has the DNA TGTGCCAGCAGTTTACGTCAGGCCAGAGTCTATGGCTACACCTTC. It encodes CASSLRQARVYGYTF.

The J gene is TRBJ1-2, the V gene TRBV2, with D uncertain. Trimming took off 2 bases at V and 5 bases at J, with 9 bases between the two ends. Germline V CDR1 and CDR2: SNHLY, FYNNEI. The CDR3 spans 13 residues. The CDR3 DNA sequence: TGTGCCAGCAGTGAAAATCCCTTATATGGCTACACCTTC. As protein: CASSENPLYGYTF.

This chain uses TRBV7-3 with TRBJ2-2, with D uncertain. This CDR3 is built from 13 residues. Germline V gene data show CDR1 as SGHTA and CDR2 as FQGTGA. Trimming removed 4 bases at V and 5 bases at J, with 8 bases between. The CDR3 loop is CASSYGRTGELFF. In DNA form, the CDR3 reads TGTGCCAGCAGCTACGGACGGACCGGGGAGCTGTTTTTT. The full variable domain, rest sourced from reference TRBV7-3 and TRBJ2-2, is GAGVSQTPSNKVTEKGKYVELRCDPISGHTALYWYRQSLGQGPEFLIYFQGTGAADDSGLPNDRFFAVRPEGSVSTLKIQRTERGDSAVYLCASSYGRTGELFFGEGSRLTVL.

The CDR3 here is CASSLSSGSTVGELFF. In DNA form, the CDR3 reads TGCGCCAGCAGCTTGTCGTCCGGGAGTACCGTCGGGGAGCTGTTTTTT. V usage is TRBV5-1 and J usage is TRBJ2-2; D possibly corresponds to TRBD2 (6 bases). V dropped 1 base and J dropped 7 bases, with 17 bases sitting between them. CDR3 length: 16 residues. Germline V CDR1 and CDR2: SGHRS, YFSETQ.

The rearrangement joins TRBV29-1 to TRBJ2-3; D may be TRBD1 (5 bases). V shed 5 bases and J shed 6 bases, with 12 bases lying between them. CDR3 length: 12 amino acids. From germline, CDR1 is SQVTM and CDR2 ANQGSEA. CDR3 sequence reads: CSVLSGLDTQYF. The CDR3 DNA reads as TGCAGCGTTCTGTCAGGGCTCGATACGCAGTATTTT.

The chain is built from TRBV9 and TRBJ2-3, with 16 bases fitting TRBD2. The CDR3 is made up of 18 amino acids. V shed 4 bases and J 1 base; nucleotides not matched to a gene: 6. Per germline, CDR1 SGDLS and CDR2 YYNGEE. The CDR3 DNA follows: TGTGCCAGCAGCTTGGAGGGACTAGCGGGAGGGGGCACAGATACGCAGTATTTT. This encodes CASSLEGLAGGGTDTQYF. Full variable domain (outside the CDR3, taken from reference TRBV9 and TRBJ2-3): DSGVTQTPKHLITATGQRVTLRCSPRSGDLSVYWYQQSLDQGLQFLIQYYNGEERAKGNILERFSAQQFPDLHSELNLSSLELGDSALYFCASSLEGLAGGGTDTQYFGPGTRLTVL.

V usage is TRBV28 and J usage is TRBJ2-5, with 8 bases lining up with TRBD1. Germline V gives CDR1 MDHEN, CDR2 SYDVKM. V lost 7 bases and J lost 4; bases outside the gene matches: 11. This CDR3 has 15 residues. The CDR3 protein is CASKNLDRAGETQYF. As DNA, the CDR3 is TGTGCCAGCAAAAATCTGGACAGGGCTGGAGAGACCCAGTACTTC.

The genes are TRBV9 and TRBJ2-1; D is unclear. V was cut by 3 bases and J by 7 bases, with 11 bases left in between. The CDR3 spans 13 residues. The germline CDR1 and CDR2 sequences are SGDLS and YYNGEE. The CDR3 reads CASSGALWNEQFF. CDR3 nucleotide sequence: TGTGCCAGCAGCGGCGCTCTCTGGAATGAGCAGTTCTTC.